Below are 3 T cell receptor beta chains sequenced from a single sample in a study of T cell responses to AZD1222 COVID-19 vaccine. Repertoires were generated with immunoSEQ multiplex PCR, while TCRdb's copy carries only in-frame clones and drops some. The repertoire has roughly 54,000 clones, 89% of them found once; the top ten carry about 14%. The starting material was peripheral blood, obtained 28 days after the second AZD1222 dose. The receptor source for this set is an adult who received the AZD1222 COVID-19 vaccine.

The chain couples TRBV7-2 to TRBJ1-2; the D is unclear. CDR1 is SGHTA and CDR2 is FQGNSA in the germline V gene. This CDR3 spans 14 amino acids. Trimming took off 1 base at V and 2 bases at J, with 8 bases between the two ends. CDR3 residues: CASSLEPSNYGYTF. CDR3 DNA: TGTGCCAGCAGCTTAGAACCGTCGAACTATGGCTACACCTTC.

The rearrangement uses TRBV15 and TRBJ1-2; D is unclear. Germline V gives CDR1 LNHNV, CDR2 YYDKDF (reference sequence). The CDR3 spans 17 residues. V was trimmed by 1 base and J by 7 bases, leaving 22 bases between them. CDR3 DNA sequence: TGTGCCACCAGCAGAGGGGGTGTCGGCCGCACATCTGGTGGCTACACCTTC. Translated, it gives CATSRGGVGRTSGGYTF.

This clone was observed once. This chain uses TRBV11-3 with TRBJ1-2; 10 nucleotides agree with TRBD1. Germline CDR1 and CDR2: SGHNT and YENEEA. V was clipped by 1 base and J by 6 bases; unmatched bases: 5. CDR3 length equals 15 residues. The CDR3 region is CASSLGGDRGHGYTF. CDR3 in DNA: TGTGCCAGCAGCTTAGGCGGGGACAGGGGCCATGGCTACACCTTC.